This TCR beta chain stems from a study of blood T cell repertoires in COVID-19. Looking at the study overall: Samples of COVID-19 (acute and convalescent) were obtained from the United States, Italy and Spain. Sources were T cells, B-cell-depleted T cells, or PBMCs; the material itself was cDNA or gDNA.

As handled by the study authors: Nucleated cell counts were estimated from reference gene primer amplification. Generated by immunoSEQ multiplex PCR, the TCRdb table keeps only in-frame clones and is missing some. V, J and clone size are those of that table, while D and trimming were read from the DNA. Found here are under 150,000 clones, about 83% of them singletons; the top ten hold roughly 9.7%. This CDR3 is 18 amino acids long. V was clipped by 6 bases and J by 2 bases; unmatched bases: 13. The germline V gene has CDR1 SNHLY and CDR2 FYNNEI. Material for sequencing was peripheral blood. V and J are TRBV2 and TRBJ2-3, with 11 positions matching TRBD2. The receptor's source is a man between 35 and 55 years old with active or convalescent COVID-19. The CDR3, as DNA: TGTGCCAGCAGGAGGGGGACTAGCGGAGACGCCGCCACAGATACGCAGTATTTT. This translates into CASRRGTSGDAATDTQYF. Full variable domain (outside the CDR3, taken from reference TRBV2 and TRBJ2-3): EPEVTQTPSHQVTQMGQEVILRCVPISNHLYFYWYRQILGQKVEFLVSFYNNEISEKSEIFDDQFSVERPDGSNFTLKIRSTKLEDSAMYFCASRRGTSGDAATDTQYFGPGTRLTVL.